The rows below give T cell receptor beta chains drawn from one sample of a study of blood T cell repertoires in COVID-19. TCRdb's table, derived via immunoSEQ multiplex PCR, lists solely in-frame clones and lacks some. The table records about 36,000 clones, roughly 70% of them present only once. Source material: peripheral blood. These TCRs come from a man in his sixties or seventies with COVID-19, enrolled during active disease. The CDR3 runs from the conserved cysteine through the conserved F or W. The D gene is left open where the match is weak. Clone size is given for some rows only: seen once, a few or many times, or a class if the clone is expanded.

j_call d_call v_call clone_size cdr3_nt cdr3_aa
TRBJ2-2 NA TRBV4-1 NA TGCGCCAGCAGCCAAGGGCAGTTCGCGAACACCGGGGAGCTGTTTTTT CASSQGQFANTGELFF
TRBJ2-3 NA TRBV7-9 few TGTGCCAGCAGCTTAGGGGGGCTAGCCGATTTTAGCCAGGATACGCAGTATTTT CASSLGGLADFSQDTQYF
TRBJ1-1 NA TRBV28 many TGTGCCAGCAGGCTGCCCCTCGGGAACACTGAAGCTTTCTTT CASRLPLGNTEAFF
TRBJ1-1 TRBD1 TRBV10-3 NA TGTGCCACTGCGGGACAGATGAACACTGAAGCTTTCTTT CATAGQMNTEAFF
TRBJ1-4 NA TRBV21-1 few TGTGCCAGCAGCAAAGAACAGGGGGCAACTAATGAAAAACTGTTTTTT CASSKEQGATNEKLFF
TRBJ1-4 NA TRBV30 NA TGTGCCTGGAGTGCCATTAGCAACGAAAAACTGTTTTTT CAWSAISNEKLFF
TRBJ1-6 TRBD1 TRBV4-1 NA TGCGCCAGCAGCCCGCGTCTCCCAGGGGGCAGCTCCTATAATTCACCCCTCCACTTT CASSPRLPGGSSYNSPLHF
TRBJ2-3 NA TRBV18 NA TGTGCCAGCTCACCAGTGCCCGGAGGGAGGGATACGCAGTATTTT CASSPVPGGRDTQYF
TRBJ1-2 NA TRBV7-2 NA TGTGCCAGCACCCCCCCCACAGCAAACTATGGCTACACCTTC CASTPPTANYGYTF
TRBJ2-2 TRBD2 TRBV7-2 NA TGTGCCAGCAGCTTCACTAGCGGGGGGGCGAGTACCGGGGAGCTGTTTTTT CASSFTSGGASTGELFF
TRBJ1-2 TRBD1 TRBV7-9 NA TGTGCCAGCAGGGATGGAGGGGGCATGGATGGCTACACCTTC CASRDGGGMDGYTF
TRBJ2-1 TRBD2 TRBV7-9 NA TGTGCCAGCACCGCGGTAGCGGGGGGTCGAGTCTCCTACAATGAGCAGTTCTTC CASTAVAGGRVSYNEQFF
TRBJ2-7 NA TRBV9 NA TGTGCCAGCAGCGTAGACGGGGGGCGGAACTACGAGCAGTACTTC CASSVDGGRNYEQYF
TRBJ1-6 NA TRBV19 NA TGTGCCAGTAGTATCCTTCCCAGGGTGAATTCACCCCTCCACTTT CASSILPRVNSPLHF
TRBJ1-2 TRBD1 TRBV5-1 NA TGCGCCAGCAGCCTGACAGGGGGAACCTCTAACTATGGCTACACCTTC CASSLTGGTSNYGYTF
TRBJ1-2 TRBD1 TRBV5-8 NA TGTGCCAGCAGCCTACAGGGGTCCTATGGCTACACCTTC CASSLQGSYGYTF
TRBJ1-4 TRBD1 TRBV18 NA TGTGCCAGCTCACCGACTCAGGGGGCTAATGAAAAACTGTTTTTT CASSPTQGANEKLFF
TRBJ1-5 NA TRBV5-5 large TGTGCCAGCAGCTTCGGGAATAGCAATCAGCCCCAGCATTTT CASSFGNSNQPQHF
TRBJ2-3 TRBD2 TRBV7-8 NA TGTGCCAGCAGCAAACAAAGCGGGGGAATCACAGATACGCAGTATTTT CASSKQSGGITDTQYF
TRBJ1-5 TRBD1 TRBV18 NA TGTGCCAGCTCGCGGACAGGGGGCGCTTATAGCAATCAGCCCCAGCATTTT CASSRTGGAYSNQPQHF